These T cell receptor beta chains were read from a single sample in a study of early T cells in non-severe SARS-CoV-2 infection. TCRdb itself ran the 5' RACE reads through MiXCR, one entry per CDR3 protein. Of roughly 25,000 distinct CDR3 sequences listed, roughly 4.1% were seen once; the top ten hold 6% to 6.5%. The specimen was whole blood. The receptor set was obtained from an adult who was a healthcare worker with PCR-confirmed SARS-CoV-2 infection or an uninfected control (not recorded which). Each CDR3 is given with its conserved first and last residue. Fields, in order: J gene, clone size, V gene, D gene, CDR3 protein, CDR3 DNA. The D gene is left open where the match is weak. Clone size, where shown, is once, few, many, or a class for clones that have expanded.

>TRBJ2-5|many|TRBV11-2|TRBD2
CASSSGGSGETQYF
TGTGCCAGCAGCTCGGGCGGGAGTGGAGAGACCCAGTACTTC
>TRBJ2-2|many|TRBV29-1|.
CSGYTAMNTGELFF
TGCAGCGGATACACCGCTATGAACACCGGGGAGCTGTTTTTT
>TRBJ2-5|many|TRBV11-2|.
CASSLGQQETQYF
TGTGCCAGCAGCTTAGGACAGCAAGAGACCCAGTACTTC
>TRBJ2-3|.|TRBV20-1|.
CSASVGDPDTQYF
TGCAGTGCTAGTGTCGGGGATCCAGATACGCAGTATTTT
>TRBJ2-1|many|TRBV4-2|.
CASSQERGGRYNEQFF
TGTGCCAGCAGCCAAGAAAGGGGAGGACGCTACAATGAGCAGTTCTTC
>TRBJ2-7|.|TRBV12-5|.
CASGPAATYEQYF
TGTGCTAGTGGCCCAGCGGCAACCTACGAGCAGTACTTC
>TRBJ2-1|many|TRBV6-6|TRBD2
CASRPGLAGHEQFF
TGTGCCAGCAGGCCGGGACTAGCGGGACATGAGCAGTTCTTC
>TRBJ2-1|few|TRBV5-6|TRBD2
CASSIRTSGRANEQFF
TGTGCCAGCAGCATCAGGACTAGCGGGAGGGCGAATGAGCAGTTCTTC
>TRBJ2-7|many|TRBV30|.
CAWTLGGSSYEQYF
TGTGCCTGGACTTTAGGGGGGAGCTCCTACGAGCAGTACTTC
>TRBJ1-1|.|TRBV7-6|.
CASSRSMNTEAFF
TGTGCCAGCAGTAGATCCATGAACACTGAAGCTTTCTTT
>TRBJ2-5|.|TRBV7-8|TRBD1
CASTIWGQEETQYF
TGTGCCAGCACGATCTGGGGACAGGAGGAGACCCAGTACTTC
>TRBJ2-6|many|TRBV3-1|.
CASSQAGANVLTF
TGTGCCAGCAGCCAGGCTGGGGCCAACGTCCTGACTTTC
>TRBJ2-1|many|TRBV20-1|.
CSARVILLGVHEQFF
TGCAGTGCTAGAGTTATCCTATTGGGGGTGCATGAGCAGTTCTTC
>TRBJ1-5|medium-sized|TRBV2|.
CASTENRAGQPQHF
TGTGCCAGCACCGAGAACAGGGCCGGTCAGCCCCAGCATTTT